This entry lists 6 T cell receptor beta chains sequenced from one sample in a study of T cell changes during pregnancy in multiple sclerosis. Sequencing was performed with immunoSEQ multiplex PCR; in TCRdb, only in-frame clones are kept and a portion is missing. Counted here are more than 60,000 clones, roughly 91% occurring once; the ten biggest clones make up about 0.27%. Sequencing was performed on CD4+ T cells from peripheral blood mononuclear cells, taken in the third trimester of pregnancy. These receptors were collected from a female donor in good health, enrolled as a control in a pregnancy study.

This chain joins TRBV14 and TRBJ1-1; 7 bases agree with TRBD1. Germline V CDR1 and CDR2: SGHDN, FVKESK. J was trimmed by 7 bases and V by 3 bases; bases with no gene match: 11. The CDR3 length is 15 residues. CDR3 DNA sequence: TGTGCCAGCAGCCACAAGGGACAGTACGCCCATGAAGCTTTCTTT. Its protein product is CASSHKGQYAHEAFF.

The rearrangement joins TRBV7-2 to TRBJ1-3; 7 nucleotides match TRBD1. The junction had 1 base not matched to a gene; V was cut back by 2 bases and J by 0 bases. Germline CDR1 SGHTA, CDR2 FQGNSA. The CDR3 loop spans 15 amino acids. The CDR3 protein is CASSLWTGSGNTIYF. Written as DNA, the CDR3 is TGTGCCAGCAGCTTATGGACAGGCTCTGGAAACACCATATATTTT.

The rearrangement links TRBV5-1 to TRBJ1-5, with unresolved D. V dropped 4 bases and J dropped 7 bases, with 18 bases sitting between them. The CDR3 covers 15 residues. Germline V gene sequence: CDR1 SGHRS, CDR2 YFSETQ. DNA for the CDR3: TGCGCCAGCAGCCGGAGGGCGGGTGAAGGGCAGCCCCAGCATTTT. Translated, it gives CASSRRAGEGQPQHF.

The chain links TRBV15 to TRBJ1-5; 7 bases are a match to TRBD1. The ends lost 3 bases at V and 9 bases at J; junction bases unmatched: 8. Germline CDR1 and CDR2: LNHNV and YYDKDF (reference sequence). The CDR3 is made up of 14 amino acids. The CDR3, as DNA: TGTGCCACCAGCAGGGACAGGTTGGTGCCGCCCCAGCATTTT. This codes for CATSRDRLVPPQHF.

This chain uses TRBV4-1 with TRBJ1-5; TRBD1 matches 7 bases. The CDR3 runs to 15 residues. The V segment lost 4 bases and the J segment 0 bases; nucleotides outside the gene matches: 3. Germline CDR1 is MGHRA and CDR2 is YSYEKL. In DNA form, the CDR3 reads TGCGCCAGCAGCCCGGAGGGGGCTAGCAATCAGCCCCAGCATTTT. This sequence encodes CASSPEGASNQPQHF.

This clone has a handful of counts. The genes are TRBV5-5 and TRBJ1-1; 8 positions agree with TRBD1. V lost 5 bases to trimming and J lost 5 bases; unmatched junction nucleotides: 8. Germline V gene data show CDR1 as SGHKS and CDR2 as YYEKEE (reference sequence). CDR3 length: 14 amino acids. Here the CDR3 reads CASSSTGDLTEAFF. The CDR3 DNA sequence: TGTGCCAGCAGTTCGACAGGGGACCTAACTGAAGCTTTCTTT. Full variable domain (remainder filled in from reference TRBV5-5 and TRBJ1-1): DAGVTQSPTHLIKTRGQQVTLRCSPISGHKSVSWYQQVLGQGPQFIFQYYEKEERGRGNFPDRFSARQFPNYSSELNVNALLLGDSALYLCASSSTGDLTEAFFGQGTRLTVV.